Following are 16 T cell receptor beta chains from one sample sequenced in a study of response to subunit inactivated influenza vaccine. TCRdb re-called the RT-PCR reads with MiXCR, one entry per CDR3 protein. The data contain 300,000 to 350,000 distinct CDR3 sequences, less than 25% of them singletons. The starting material was PBMCs from blood, obtained less than 22 months after vaccination. The receptors here all came from a man aged 45 to 75 who received an inactivated influenza vaccine.

This clonotype was recorded a few times. The chain uses TRBV20-1 and TRBJ1-1; a weak D match, TRBD1 (5 bases). Germline assignment: CDR1 DFQATT and CDR2 SNEGSKA (reference sequence). The CDR3 spans 14 residues. The V end lost 3 bases, the J end lost 3 bases, and 14 bases lay between the germline ends. This CDR3 reads CSASRQGGYTEAFF. Here the CDR3 DNA reads TGCAGTGCTAGCCGGCAGGGAGGGTACACTGAAGCTTTCTTT.

The chain links TRBV11-2 to TRBJ1-1; 7 bases are a match to TRBD1. V was clipped by 5 bases and J by 1 base; unmatched bases: 19. This CDR3 has 19 residues. Germline CDR1 is SGHAT and CDR2 is FQNNGV. CDR3 coding DNA: TGTGCCAGCAGCCCACTATCTCGTCCCGGGACAGCCCCGAACACTGAAGCTTTCTTT. This sequence encodes CASSPLSRPGTAPNTEAFF.

At least ten counts were recorded for this clonotype. V gene TRBV29-1 combines with J gene TRBJ1-1, with 7 bases aligning to TRBD1. Germline lookup yields CDR1 SQVTM and CDR2 ANQGSEA. The ends lost 7 bases at V and 5 bases at J; junction bases unmatched: 10. This CDR3 region has 13 residues. For the CDR3, the DNA is TGCAGCGGGCTTGGTGGCAGGGGGACTGAAGCTTTCTTT. This gives the protein CSGLGGRGTEAFF.

Only a few counts were recorded for this clonotype. The chain uses TRBV18 and TRBJ1-2; no definite D call. The CDR3 has 14 residues. The germline CDR1 and CDR2 sequences are KGHSH and LQKENI. The germline V and J ends were trimmed by 2 bases and 3 bases, with 10 bases remaining between them. The CDR3 sequence: CASSPGRRDYGYTF. The CDR3 nucleotides are TGTGCCAGCTCACCAGGCAGGAGGGACTATGGCTACACCTTC.

There are a few counts of this clonotype. The chain carries TRBV19 and TRBJ2-1; D not certain. V gave up 6 bases and J gave up 0 bases, with 12 bases separating them. Germline V lookup: CDR1 LNHDA, CDR2 SQIVND (reference sequence). The CDR3 is 15 residues long. CDR3 in amino acids: CASSRGVGSYNEQFF. The CDR3 nucleotides are TGTGCCAGTAGCCGAGGCGTGGGCTCCTACAATGAGCAGTTCTTC.

The J gene is TRBJ1-2, the V gene TRBV12-3 or TRBV12-4; no reliable D call. This CDR3 comprises 14 residues. Trimming left V 7 bases short and J 2 bases short, with 14 bases between. DNA of the CDR3: TGTGCCAGCATCTTTCGGTCTCAGAACTATGGCTACACCTTC. Protein product: CASIFRSQNYGYTF.

This clonotype appeared a few times. J is TRBJ1-3 and V is TRBV4-1, with D perhaps matching TRBD1 (6 bases). CDR3 length equals 17 residues. V lost 4 bases and J 4 bases, leaving 20 bases between the germline ends. The germline CDR1 and CDR2 sequences are MGHRA and YSYEKL. CDR3: CASSLEGRRGAGNTIYF. For the CDR3, the DNA is TGCGCCAGCAGCCTCGAAGGGCGTCGGGGGGCGGGAAACACCATATATTTT.

In its sample, this clonotype was seen once. The chain joins TRBV7-2 to TRBJ2-7, with D possibly TRBD1 on 6 matching bases. CDR1 and CDR2 (germline): SGHTA, FQGNSA. The ends were cut back, 5 bases at V and 3 bases at J, with 11 bases in the middle. The CDR3 contains 13 residues. The CDR3, as DNA: TGTGCCAGCAGCGCAGGGGTATTCTACGAGCAGTACTTC. It specifies CASSAGVFYEQYF.

The chain has TRBV10-3 and TRBJ2-2; 10 bases match TRBD1. The CDR3 length is 15 residues. V was clipped by 4 bases and J by 4 bases; unmatched bases: 3. Germline V gene sequence: CDR1 ENHRY, CDR2 SYGVKD. The CDR3 nucleotides read TGTGCCATCAGTGTTGGACAGGGGGGCACCGGGGAGCTGTTTTTT. As protein: CAISVGQGGTGELFF.

The V call is TRBV4-3, the J call TRBJ1-4, with TRBD1 matching over 11 bases. Germline V gene sequence: CDR1 LGHNA, CDR2 YSLEER. The CDR3 contains 14 residues. V gave up 4 bases and J gave up 8 bases; unmatched junction bases: 3. Here the CDR3 reads CASSRGTGGEKLFF. The CDR3 DNA reads as TGCGCCAGCAGCCGGGGGACAGGGGGAGAAAAACTGTTTTTT.

This clonotype was seen ten or more times. The V gene is TRBV15, the J gene TRBJ1-5; possible D gene TRBD1, 6 bases. V gave up 0 bases and J gave up 3 bases, with 9 bases separating them. CDR1 is LNHNV, CDR2 YYDKDF, per germline (reference sequence). CDR3 length: 15 amino acids. The CDR3 spells CATSRDDRSNQPQHF. The DNA for the CDR3 is TGTGCCACCAGCAGAGACGACAGGTCCAATCAGCCCCAGCATTTT.

The table lists this clonotype with a few counts. This chain uses TRBV2 with TRBJ2-3; D remains ambiguous. CDR3 length: 15 amino acids. Per germline, CDR1 SNHLY and CDR2 FYNNEI. Trimming stripped 6 bases from V and 4 bases from J, with 17 bases between. CDR3: CASRKDAGMADTQYF. CDR3 coding DNA: TGTGCCAGCAGGAAGGACGCCGGAATGGCAGATACGCAGTATTTT. The variable domain in full, completed from reference TRBV2 and TRBJ2-3, reads EPEVTQTPSHQVTQMGQEVILRCVPISNHLYFYWYRQILGQKVEFLVSFYNNEISEKSEIFDDQFSVERPDGSNFTLKIRSTKLEDSAMYFCASRKDAGMADTQYFGPGTRLTVL.

Only a few counts were recorded for this clonotype. The V call is TRBV5-5, the J call TRBJ2-1, with TRBD1 matching over 10 bases. From germline, CDR1 is SGHKS and CDR2 YYEKEE (reference sequence). The CDR3 is made up of 14 amino acids. Trimming at V came to 4 bases and at J to 2 bases, leaving 0 bases not matched to a gene. CDR3 sequence reads: CASSGTGAYNEQFF. The CDR3 coding sequence is TGTGCCAGCAGCGGGACAGGGGCCTACAATGAGCAGTTCTTC.

The chain links TRBV20-1 to TRBJ2-3, with 12 bases identical to TRBD2. CDR3 length: 17 residues. With V trimmed by 6 bases and J by 2 bases, 12 bases remained unmatched. Germline V gene sequence: CDR1 DFQATT, CDR2 SNEGSKA (reference sequence). CDR3: CSALGLGLAGSTDTQYF. In DNA form, the CDR3 reads TGCAGTGCCCTTGGTCTGGGACTAGCGGGTTCCACAGATACGCAGTATTTT.

Many counts were recorded for this clonotype. The chain recombines TRBV3-1 with TRBJ1-1; 12 nucleotides align to TRBD1. Trimming at V came to 3 bases and at J to 6 bases, leaving 14 bases not matched to a gene. The CDR3 extends over 18 amino acids. CDR1 is LGHDT and CDR2 is YNNKEL in the germline V gene (reference sequence). The CDR3 loop reads CASSQGTGTGGRIPEAFF. CDR3 sequence (DNA): TGTGCCAGCAGCCAGGGAACCGGGACAGGGGGCCGGATACCTGAAGCTTTCTTT.

This clonotype has ten or more counts. CDR3 DNA: TGTGCCAGCAGTTCATCGATCGGACAGACCCGAAGCACAGATACGCAGTATTTT. Protein product: CASSSSIGQTRSTDTQYF. This chain joins TRBV27 and TRBJ2-3, with D possibly being TRBD1 (6 bases). CDR3 length: 18 residues. The V gene's germline CDR1 is MNHEY and CDR2 SMNVEV (reference sequence). Deletions cut 4 bases from V and 0 bases from J, with 20 bases between.